Listed below are T cell receptor beta chains from one sample, sequenced in a study of T cell clonotyping in hematopoietic cell transplantation. Method: immunoSEQ multiplex PCR; TCRdb's copy keeps in-frame clones and lacks some. In the table there are roughly 8,400 clones, about three fifths of which are singletons. The sample here was peripheral blood mononuclear cells, taken 100 days after allogeneic stem cell transplant. The receptor set was obtained from a male patient aged 55 to 70 who had an allogeneic stem cell transplant from an unrelated donor, so the T cells may come from the graft donor. Some clones in this sample may be carry-over from other donors' samples. CDR3s include the opening cysteine and the closing phenylalanine or tryptophan. A D gene is named only where the DNA matches it firmly. Not every row has a clone size; where given, it reads once, few, many or a size class.

-	TRBJ1-5	TRBV19	-	CASSTWGSNQPQHF	TGTGCCAGTAGTACATGGGGAAGCAATCAGCCCCAGCATTTT
-	TRBJ1-1	TRBV5-1	TRBD1	CASSLSGQAVSEAFF	TGCGCCAGCAGCTTGAGCGGACAGGCCGTCAGTGAAGCTTTCTTT
-	TRBJ2-3	TRBV28	TRBD1	CASSPPGQGVTDTQYF	TGTGCCAGCAGTCCCCCGGGACAGGGGGTTACAGATACGCAGTATTTT
medium-sized	TRBJ2-3	TRBV10-1	-	CASSETASTDTQYF	TGCGCCAGCAGTGAGACAGCTTCCACAGATACGCAGTATTTT
-	TRBJ2-1	TRBV7-9	TRBD1	CASSRTGGSYNEQFF	TGTGCCAGCAGCCGGACAGGGGGCTCCTACAATGAGCAGTTCTTC
medium-sized	TRBJ1-2	TRBV2	TRBD1	CASSEAGQGEGGYTF	TGTGCCAGCAGTGAAGCTGGACAGGGGGAGGGTGGCTACACCTTC
-	TRBJ2-1	TRBV30	TRBD1	CAWSGDRRVNEQFF	TGTGCCTGGAGCGGGGACAGGCGGGTCAATGAGCAGTTCTTC
-	TRBJ1-2	TRBV6-5	-	CASSYSSGRVDGYTF	TGTGCCAGCAGTTACTCGTCCGGCAGGGTCGATGGCTACACCTTC
-	TRBJ1-1	TRBV6-6	TRBD1	CASSSTGQGAFF	TGTGCCAGCAGTTCCACCGGACAGGGAGCTTTCTTT
-	TRBJ1-2	TRBV5-6	-	CASSFRWGGGGYTF	TGTGCCAGCAGCTTCAGATGGGGGGGCGGCGGCTACACCTTC
-	TRBJ1-3	TRBV28	-	CASSLRGAGNTIYF	TGTGCCAGCAGTCTCAGGGGTGCGGGAAACACCATATATTTT
few	TRBJ1-1	TRBV15	-	CATSGGRLLNTEAFF	TGTGCCACCAGCGGAGGTAGACTCCTGAACACTGAAGCTTTCTTT
-	TRBJ2-2	TRBV9	-	CASSVLSDTGELFF	TGTGCCAGCAGCGTACTCTCAGACACCGGGGAGCTGTTTTTT
medium-sized	TRBJ2-1	TRBV19	TRBD2	CATWTSGGANEQFF	TGTGCCACATGGACTAGCGGGGGGGCCAATGAGCAGTTCTTC
medium-sized	TRBJ1-5	TRBV19	-	CASSMSRYQPQHF	TGTGCCAGTAGTATGTCTCGTTATCAGCCCCAGCATTTT
-	TRBJ2-7	TRBV29-1	TRBD2	CSATTSGAYEQYF	TGCAGCGCCACGACTAGCGGGGCCTACGAGCAGTACTTC
-	TRBJ2-2	TRBV7-3	-	CASSLHFAGATGELFF	TGTGCCAGCAGCTTACATTTCGCAGGGGCCACCGGGGAGCTGTTTTTT
-	TRBJ2-3	TRBV5-1	-	CASSPGQPTFDTQYF	TGCGCCAGCAGCCCAGGACAGCCCACCTTCGATACGCAGTATTTT
-	TRBJ2-7	TRBV5-6	TRBD1	CASSLGGTGSYEQYF	TGTGCCAGCAGCTTGGGAGGGACAGGGTCCTACGAGCAGTACTTC
many	TRBJ2-3	TRBV10-2	TRBD2	CASSGPSGTSPAATQYF	TGCGCCAGCAGTGGCCCTTCCGGGACTAGCCCTGCTGCGACGCAGTATTTT
-	TRBJ2-7	TRBV6-5	TRBD2	CASSSLGSSGRNEQYF	TGTGCCAGCAGTTCCCTGGGATCTAGCGGGAGAAACGAGCAGTACTTC
-	TRBJ1-1	TRBV19	TRBD1	CASSPANRGYTEAFF	TGTGCCAGTAGTCCGGCTAACAGGGGATACACTGAAGCTTTCTTT
-	TRBJ1-5	TRBV19	-	CASRESTGRGQPQHF	TGTGCCAGTAGGGAATCCACAGGGAGGGGTCAGCCCCAGCATTTT
-	TRBJ2-5	TRBV25-1	-	CASSEGLGVATQYF	TGTGCCAGCAGTGAGGGACTCGGGGTGGCGACCCAGTACTTC
few	TRBJ1-2	TRBV4-1	-	CASSQDLWTQTYGYTF	TGCGCCAGCAGCCAAGATCTATGGACTCAAACCTATGGCTACACCTTC
-	TRBJ1-1	TRBV4-2	-	CASSNNAEASTEAFF	TGTGCCAGCAGTAATAACGCAGAGGCAAGCACTGAAGCTTTCTTT
-	TRBJ2-7	TRBV9	-	CASSVEAQPISYEQYF	TGTGCCAGCAGCGTAGAGGCCCAGCCCATCTCCTACGAGCAGTACTTC
medium-sized	TRBJ1-1	TRBV2	-	CASSGRGVGTEAFF	TGTGCCAGCAGTGGGCGAGGGGTCGGAACTGAAGCTTTCTTT
few	TRBJ1-2	TRBV6-5	-	CASGALVIGYTF	TGTGCCAGCGGCGCCCTGGTGATCGGCTACACCTTC
-	TRBJ2-7	TRBV6-5	TRBD1	CASSWGQGSYEQYF	TGTGCCAGCAGTTGGGGACAGGGTTCCTACGAGCAGTACTTC
few	TRBJ2-1	TRBV6-5	-	CASSYSIRSYNEQFF	TGTGCCAGCAGTTATTCGATCCGATCCTACAATGAGCAGTTCTTC
-	TRBJ1-1	TRBV7-8	-	CASTVLSVRMNTEAFF	TGTGCCAGCACCGTCTTATCGGTGAGAATGAACACTGAAGCTTTCTTT
-	TRBJ2-7	TRBV4-1	TRBD2	CASSEGGSSYEQYF	TGCGCCAGCAGCGAGGGAGGGAGCTCCTACGAGCAGTACTTC
-	TRBJ2-7	TRBV27	TRBD1	CASSLDRGAVYEQYF	TGTGCCAGCAGTTTAGACAGGGGAGCGGTCTACGAGCAGTACTTC
-	TRBJ2-1	TRBV5-1	TRBD2	CASSRIAGANYEQFF	TGCGCCAGCAGCAGGATAGCGGGAGCTAACTATGAGCAGTTCTTC
-	TRBJ1-2	TRBV7-6	-	CASSLETVGYGYTF	TGTGCCAGCAGCTTAGAAACGGTGGGCTATGGCTACACCTTC
-	TRBJ2-7	TRBV13	-	CASSPGTGYEQYF	TGTGCCAGCAGCCCCGGGACCGGCTACGAGCAGTACTTC
-	TRBJ2-5	TRBV4-1	-	CASSQGLRQGETQYF	TGCGCCAGCAGCCAAGGATTACGGCAGGGTGAGACCCAGTACTTC
-	TRBJ2-1	TRBV6-1	-	CATRFTGYEQFF	TGTGCCACCCGGTTTACAGGGTACGAGCAGTTCTTC
-	TRBJ2-7	TRBV10-3	TRBD2	CAISDLGGGYEQYF	TGTGCCATCAGTGATTTGGGGGGGGGATACGAGCAGTACTTC
-	TRBJ2-5	TRBV7-8	-	CASSSPGDGRETQYF	TGTGCCAGCAGCTCGCCGGGGGACGGCCGGGAGACCCAGTACTTC
few	TRBJ2-7	TRBV5-1	-	CASSLAGVGPSSSYEQYF	TGCGCCAGCAGCTTGGCGGGGGTAGGCCCCTCTAGCTCCTACGAGCAGTACTTC
-	TRBJ2-5	TRBV11-3	TRBD2	CASSMQLAGEETQYF	TGTGCCAGCAGCATGCAACTAGCGGGGGAAGAGACCCAGTACTTC
-	TRBJ1-2	TRBV7-9	-	CASSPGGADGYTF	TGTGCCAGCAGCCCGGGGGGAGCGGACGGCTACACCTTC
-	TRBJ1-2	TRBV4-2	-	CASSQGSSGGANYGYTF	TGTGCCAGCAGCCAAGGATCCTCAGGCGGAGCTAACTATGGCTACACCTTC
few	TRBJ2-2	TRBV5-8	-	CASSFYTGELFF	TGTGCCAGCAGCTTCTACACCGGGGAGCTGTTTTTT
-	TRBJ2-7	TRBV9	-	CASSPGGGASPSYEQYF	TGTGCCAGCAGCCCGGGTGGGGGGGCGAGTCCTTCCTACGAGCAGTACTTC
-	TRBJ1-1	TRBV9	-	CASSEGPVGNTEAFF	TGTGCCAGCAGTGAGGGTCCCGTCGGGAACACTGAAGCTTTCTTT
-	TRBJ2-1	TRBV5-1	TRBD2	CASSLAGLAGADYNEQFF	TGCGCCAGCAGCTTGGCCGGACTAGCGGGGGCCGACTACAATGAGCAGTTCTTC
-	TRBJ1-4	TRBV6-5	-	CASSYLGGDEKLFF	TGTGCCAGCAGTTACCTTGGGGGGGACGAAAAACTGTTTTTT
-	TRBJ2-7	TRBV6-5	-	CASSYRELYEQYF	TGTGCCAGCAGTTATCGGGAACTTTACGAGCAGTACTTC
-	TRBJ2-5	TRBV19	TRBD1	CASSRLVTGGRETQYF	TGTGCCAGTAGTCGGCTTGTGACAGGGGGACGAGAGACCCAGTACTTC
-	TRBJ2-5	TRBV21-1	-	CASSRYSSPLGCKETQYF	TGTGCCAGCAGCCGCTACTCTTCCCCTTTAGGCTGCAAAGAGACCCAGTACTTC
once	TRBJ2-7	TRBV19	-	CASSIGLGSYEQYF	TGTGCCAGTAGTATAGGACTAGGCTCCTACGAGCAGTACTTC
-	TRBJ1-2	TRBV5-6	-	CASSLARPIYGYTF	TGTGCCAGCAGCTTGGCGCGGCCGATCTATGGCTACACCTTC
-	TRBJ1-2	TRBV5-1	TRBD1	CASSTIDGQGIYGYTF	TGCGCCAGCAGCACCATCGACGGACAGGGGATATATGGCTACACCTTC
few	TRBJ1-3	TRBV5-4	-	CAVWGSGNTIYF	TGTGCGGTCTGGGGCTCTGGAAACACCATATATTTT
-	TRBJ1-1	TRBV25-1	-	CASSSLGGMSMNTEAFF	TGTGCCAGCAGTTCCCTTGGGGGAATGAGCATGAACACTGAAGCTTTCTTT
medium-sized	TRBJ2-7	TRBV25-1	TRBD1	CASSEATGQGGSYEQYF	TGTGCCAGCAGCGAAGCAACCGGACAGGGAGGCTCCTACGAGCAGTACTTC